This T cell receptor (beta chain) is drawn from a study of cytomegalovirus exposure and HLA in healthy donors. Study at large: From HLA-typed donors, an early data release held tens of millions of unique TCRs. The study, taken as a whole, reports: Data from an earlier analysis indicated that most TCR beta V segments were productive either about 90% or about 30% of the time. Follow-up analysis found HLA locus-dependent TCR association rates, highest for DRB1 and lowest for HLA-C. Analysis was carried out at a later point, and it linked a missense DCLRE1C variant to TCR beta V- and J-gene trimming.

This clone was counted a few times. Its target is unknown. The PCR ran on 60 Vbeta and 13 Jbeta primers. Here immunoSEQ multiplex PCR was the method, and the copy in TCRdb shows in-frame clones only, minus some. Of more than 130,000 clones listed, around 81% were seen once; the top ten hold approximately 2.8%. Germline CDR1 SGHAT, CDR2 FQNNGV. V lost 0 bases to trimming and J lost 5 bases, with 14 bases between them. This CDR3 has 15 amino acids. Sequenced input: PBMCs. The chain has TRBV11-2 and TRBJ2-7; perhaps TRBD1 as D (5 bases). The sequence came from a male donor in good health and CMV-seronegative. This CDR3 reads CASSLEAGLVHEQYF. CDR3 DNA sequence: TGTGCCAGCAGCTTAGAAGCAGGGTTGGTCCACGAGCAGTACTTC.